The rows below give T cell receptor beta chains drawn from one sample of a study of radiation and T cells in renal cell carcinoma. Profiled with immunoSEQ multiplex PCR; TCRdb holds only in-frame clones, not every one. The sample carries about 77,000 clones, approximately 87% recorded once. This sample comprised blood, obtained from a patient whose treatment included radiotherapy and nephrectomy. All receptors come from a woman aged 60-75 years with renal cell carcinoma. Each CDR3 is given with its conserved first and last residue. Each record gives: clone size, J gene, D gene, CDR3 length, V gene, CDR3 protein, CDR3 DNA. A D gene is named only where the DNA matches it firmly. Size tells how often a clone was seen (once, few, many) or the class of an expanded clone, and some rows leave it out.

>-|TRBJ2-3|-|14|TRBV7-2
CASSLVGGFDTQYF
TGTGCCAGCAGCTTAGTTGGGGGGTTCGATACGCAGTATTTT
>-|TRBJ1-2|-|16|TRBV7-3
CASSSSRGSGNYGYTF
TGTGCCAGCAGCTCTTCACGGGGCAGTGGAAACTATGGCTACACCTTC
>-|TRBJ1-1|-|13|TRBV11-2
CASSLGSDTEAFF
TGTGCCAGCAGCTTAGGCTCGGATACTGAAGCTTTCTTT
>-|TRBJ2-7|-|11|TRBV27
CAIVRGYEQYF
TGTGCCATCGTTCGGGGGTACGAGCAGTACTTC
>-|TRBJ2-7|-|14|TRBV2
CASSTDSPVYEQYF
TGTGCCAGCAGTACGGACAGTCCTGTTTACGAGCAGTACTTC
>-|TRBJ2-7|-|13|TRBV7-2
CASSSEPSYEQYF
TGTGCCAGCAGCTCAGAGCCTTCCTACGAGCAGTACTTC
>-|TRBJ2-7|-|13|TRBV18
CASSSGQHDEQYF
TGTGCCAGCTCATCAGGGCAGCATGACGAGCAGTACTTC
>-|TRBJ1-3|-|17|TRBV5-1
CASSFSDGRSSGNTIYF
TGCGCCAGCAGCTTCTCGGACGGACGATCCTCTGGAAACACCATATATTTT
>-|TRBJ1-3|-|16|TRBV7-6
CASSARTDISGNTIYF
TGTGCCAGCAGCGCCCGTACAGATATCTCTGGAAACACCATATATTTT
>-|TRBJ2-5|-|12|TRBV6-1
CANSPPEETQYF
TGTGCCAACTCCCCTCCCGAAGAGACCCAGTACTTC
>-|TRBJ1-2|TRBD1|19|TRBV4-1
CASSQERTGESITDYGYTF
TGCGCCAGCAGCCAGGAGAGAACAGGGGAGAGTATTACTGACTATGGCTACACCTTC
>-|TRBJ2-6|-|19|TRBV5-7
CASSLAVSILSSGANVLTF
TGTGCCAGCAGCTTGGCCGTCAGCATCCTGAGCTCTGGGGCCAACGTCCTGACTTTC
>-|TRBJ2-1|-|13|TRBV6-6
CASSYSRGYEQFF
TGTGCCAGCAGTTACTCGCGAGGTTATGAGCAGTTCTTC
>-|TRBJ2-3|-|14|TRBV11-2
CASSYWGGPDTQYF
TGTGCCAGCAGCTATTGGGGGGGCCCAGATACGCAGTATTTT
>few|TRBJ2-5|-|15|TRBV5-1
CASSLFRADQETQYF
TGCGCCAGCAGCTTGTTTAGGGCGGACCAAGAGACCCAGTACTTC
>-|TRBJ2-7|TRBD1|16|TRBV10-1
CASIPPWTGVSYEQYF
TGCGCCAGCATACCTCCTTGGACAGGGGTGTCCTACGAGCAGTACTTC
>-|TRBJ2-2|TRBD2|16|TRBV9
CASSITGTRNTGELFF
TGTGCCAGCAGCATAACCGGGACTAGAAACACCGGGGAGCTGTTTTTT
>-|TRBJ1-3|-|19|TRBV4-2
CASSQDLGPSSVSGNTIYF
TGTGCCAGCAGCCAAGATCTGGGACCCAGTTCGGTCTCTGGAAACACCATATATTTT
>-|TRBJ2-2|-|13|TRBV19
CATRRDPRAELFF
TGTGCCACGCGTAGGGACCCGAGGGCAGAGCTGTTTTTT